The 17 T cell receptor beta chains listed next were all sequenced from one sample in a study of blood T cell repertoires in COVID-19. The assay was immunoSEQ multiplex PCR, and TCRdb's table has in-frame clones only and misses some. The table includes around 390,000 clones, 85% to 90% detected once. Material for sequencing was PBMCs or T cells enriched from blood (not recorded which). Receptors were obtained from a woman in her forties or fifties who had recovered from COVID-19.

This sequence joins TRBV4-1 and TRBJ2-5, with 7 bases lining up with TRBD2. Germline V gene sequence: CDR1 MGHRA, CDR2 YSYEKL. The CDR3 totals 15 residues. With V trimmed by 4 bases and J by 4 bases, 9 bases remained unmatched. CDR3 in DNA: TGCGCCAGCAGCCGGGCTGGGACGGGGGGAGAGACCCAGTACTTC. Protein sequence: CASSRAGTGGETQYF.

The DNA of the CDR3 is TGCGCCAGCAGCCAAGTAAGCCAGGGGAGCTACAATGAGCAGTTCTTC. The encoded protein is CASSQVSQGSYNEQFF. The chain carries TRBV4-1 and TRBJ2-1, with a weak D call TRBD1 (6 bases). V was pared by 1 base and J by 3 bases, with 13 bases between. The CDR3 sequence is 16 residues long. Germline CDR1 MGHRA, CDR2 YSYEKL.

The chain uses TRBV18 and TRBJ1-2, with D possibly TRBD1 on 6 matching bases. Trimming removed 4 bases from V and 7 bases from J, with 19 bases in between. Per the germline V gene, CDR1 is KGHSH and CDR2 is LQKENI. This CDR3 has 15 residues. CDR3 in DNA: TGTGCCAGCTCACAGACCTCAGGGGCGGCGCTTGGCTACACCTTC. This gives the protein CASSQTSGAALGYTF.

This chain connects TRBV28 to TRBJ2-2; 8 nucleotides line up with TRBD2. There are 13 residues in the CDR3. J lost 4 bases, V lost 8 bases, and 3 bases had no gene match. Looked up from germline, CDR1 is MDHEN and CDR2 is SYDVKM. CDR3 region: CASRRGGTGELFF. The CDR3 DNA reads TGTGCCAGCCGCCGGGGGGGCACCGGGGAGCTGTTTTTT.

The chain is built from TRBV28 and TRBJ2-7, with 10 positions matching TRBD2. The J segment lost 1 base and the V segment lost 6 bases, leaving 0 bases of the junction unmatched. This CDR3 region has 13 residues. CDR1 is MDHEN, CDR2 SYDVKM, per germline. For the CDR3, the DNA is TGTGCCAGCAGAGCGGGGGGGTCCTACGAGCAGTACTTC. Its translation is CASRAGGSYEQYF.

The chain has TRBV25-1 and TRBJ2-7; D gene unclear. CDR3 length: 13 residues. The germline CDR1 and CDR2 sequences are MGHDK and SYGVNS. Trimming cost V 6 bases and J 1 base, with 10 bases left between them. The CDR3 protein is CASRESASYEQYF. In DNA, the CDR3 is TGTGCCAGCAGGGAGTCCGCGTCCTACGAGCAGTACTTC.

V and J are TRBV27 and TRBJ1-2; weak D call: TRBD1 (5 bases). Trimming pared 3 bases from V and 10 bases from J, leaving 18 bases between. This CDR3 comprises 14 residues. CDR1 is MNHEY, CDR2 SMNVEV, per germline (reference sequence). In DNA, the CDR3 is TGTGCCAGCAGTTTCAACCTCCCGGACAAGCACTACACCTTC. It translates to CASSFNLPDKHYTF.

The chain is built from TRBV7-9 and TRBJ1-5, with a weak D call TRBD1 (5 bases). V gave up 8 bases and J gave up 7 bases, with 15 bases separating them. CDR3 size: 13 residues. Germline V gene sequence: CDR1 SEHNR, CDR2 FQNEAQ (reference sequence). Here the CDR3 reads CASSRGSGQPQHF. The DNA for the CDR3 is TGTGCCAGCTCACGGGGGTCCGGCCAGCCCCAGCATTTT.

This sequence joins TRBV28 and TRBJ2-2; TRBD2 matches 7 bases. The CDR3 runs to 15 residues. J was trimmed by 5 bases and V by 5 bases; bases with no gene match: 8. CDR1 and CDR2 from the germline V gene are MDHEN and SYDVKM. The CDR3, as DNA: TGTGCCAGCAGTGCCGCTAGCGGCCCTACCGGGGAGCTGTTTTTT. It translates to CASSAASGPTGELFF.

V usage is TRBV19 and J usage is TRBJ1-1; D not resolved. Trimming took off 7 bases at V and 0 bases at J, with 12 bases between the two ends. The CDR3 runs 14 residues. The V gene's germline CDR1 is LNHDA and CDR2 SQIVND (reference sequence). CDR3 bases: TGTGCCAGTAACGGCAGGCTCATGAACACTGAAGCTTTCTTT. Translation: CASNGRLMNTEAFF.

The chain recombines TRBV12-3 or TRBV12-4 with TRBJ1-2; a weak D match, TRBD1 (6 bases). Between the trimmed V and J ends, which lost 5 bases and 8 bases, there was a span of 15 bases. The CDR3 is 13 amino acids. CDR3 residues: CASSATGWAGYTF. The CDR3 bases are TGTGCCAGCAGTGCAACAGGGTGGGCAGGCTACACCTTC.

The chain combines TRBV2 with TRBJ2-7, with a tentative D call TRBD1 (6 bases). Germline values: CDR1 SNHLY, CDR2 FYNNEI. The CDR3 consists of 19 residues. Trimming removed 1 base from V and 4 bases from J, with 26 bases in between. Here the CDR3 DNA reads TGTGCCAGCAGTGAAGGTGCCCAGGGTTCCACAGGGACCCTTTACGAGCAGTACTTC. This encodes CASSEGAQGSTGTLYEQYF.

The chain is built from TRBV27 and TRBJ1-6; 8 bases match TRBD1. CDR3 size: 15 residues. With V trimmed by 0 bases and J by 9 bases, 4 bases remained unmatched. Germline assignment: CDR1 MNHEY and CDR2 SMNVEV (reference sequence). The CDR3 sequence: CASSLSATGVSPLHF. DNA of the CDR3: TGTGCCAGCAGTTTATCGGCGACAGGGGTTTCACCCCTCCACTTT.

V is TRBV24-1 and J is TRBJ1-2; D call uncertain. With 3 bases removed from V and 8 bases from J, the gap between germline ends came to 9 bases. The CDR3 runs 12 residues. Germline V CDR1 and CDR2: KGHDR, SFDVKD. The CDR3 is CATSDPSEGYTF. CDR3 in DNA: TGTGCCACCAGTGATCCCTCCGAGGGCTACACCTTC.

The V call is TRBV11-2, the J call TRBJ2-1, with D unclear. Trimming shortened V by 2 bases and J by 8 bases, and 16 bases separated the two germline ends. CDR1 is SGHAT and CDR2 is FQNNGV in the germline V gene. This CDR3 spans 15 amino acids. Written as DNA, the CDR3 is TGTGCCAGCAGCTTATTAAGCGACCGCTGGGATGAGCAGTTCTTC. It codes for CASSLLSDRWDEQFF. Complete variable domain (other parts from reference TRBV11-2 and TRBJ2-1): EAGVAQSPRYKIIEKRQSVAFWCNPISGHATLYWYQQILGQGPKLLIQFQNNGVVDDSQLPKDRFSAERLKGVDSTLKIQPAKLEDSAVYLCASSLLSDRWDEQFFGPGTRLTVL.

As concerns this clone: The junction and the germline gene differ at one end; a read error may be behind it. This chain uses TRBV7-3 with TRBJ2-3, with 8 bases matching TRBD1. Germline loops: CDR1 SGHTA, CDR2 FQGTGA. This CDR3 has 12 residues. For the CDR3, the DNA is TGTGCCAGCAGCCAAGGGACAGGTACGCAGTATTTT. This gives the protein CASSQGTGTQYF.

The rearrangement uses TRBV19 and TRBJ1-1, with TRBD1 identical over 8 bases. The CDR3 has 14 residues. CDR1 and CDR2 from the germline V gene are LNHDA and SQIVND (reference sequence). V shed 2 bases and J 5 bases; nucleotides not matched to a gene: 4. The CDR3 protein is CASSILDRATEAFF. In DNA form, the CDR3 reads TGTGCCAGTAGTATATTGGACAGGGCAACTGAAGCTTTCTTT.